This TCR beta chain originates from a study of T cells in Graves' hyperthyroidism and ophthalmopathy (dated by TCRdb to the late 2010s). Describing the broader study: Peripheral blood samples were taken at initial diagnosis, before any treatment was given. TCR V-J signatures able to tell the groups apart were searched for in a discovery cohort of 100 patients, of whom fewer than 45 had Graves' ophthalmopathy and 55 to 65 had stable Graves' hyperthyroidism. Whether ophthalmopathy could be predicted prospectively was tested in an independent validation cohort made up of roughly 19 hyperthyroidism patients plus 17 patients who later progressed to ophthalmopathy. The roughly 100 discovery patients were randomly divided into training and test sets at a 7:3 ratio. In addition, the study compared T-cell repertoires in thyroid tissue and in blood from roughly six Graves' hyperthyroidism patients. Following sampling, methimazole starting at 30 mg daily was given to hyperthyroidism patients, and high-dose intravenous methylprednisolone was given to ophthalmopathy patients. According to the paper, TCR Vbeta CDR3 sequencing was carried out on about 140 peripheral blood samples, which came from approximately 43 ophthalmopathy, 75 or so hyperthyroidism and approximately 17 progressor patients. Overall study results and their limits: Most expanded thyroid clonotypes (frequency above 0.001) were also detected in blood, suggesting blood repertoires may reflect thyroid immune responses. Sample size was not statistically predetermined, and investigators were not blinded to group allocation. A 13 V-J signature model separated ophthalmopathy from stable hyperthyroidism, with roughly 88% sensitivity and 81% to 82% specificity in cross-validation and 80%/75% in testing. In validation, progression to ophthalmopathy was predicted by the model with 70% to 71% sensitivity and approximately 78% specificity, a median of 6.5 months before onset.

Stable Graves' hyperthyroidism was defined as no progression to ophthalmopathy during 18 months of follow-up. Hyperthyroidism patients were newly diagnosed, with disease duration under 2 months, and aged 18 to 65 years. Any patient with an uncontrolled infection, another autoimmune disease, pregnancy or lactation was excluded. Diagnoses were established on the basis of clinical symptoms, serum thyroxine and TRAb, thyroid ultrasound, and orbital computed tomography. PBMCs were isolated from more than 8 ml of fresh peripheral blood by Ficoll-Paque density gradient centrifugation. Total RNA was extracted using Trizol reagent, and RNA quality was assessed on an Agilent 2100 Bioanalyzer. Amplification of TCR beta CDR3 regions was carried out from RNA transcripts. The first round of RT-PCR for the TCR CDR3 was performed with the HTBI primer set and the Qiagen OneStep RT-PCR kit. A second multiplex PCR round built the libraries, followed by size selection and purification. Paired-end sequencing of the libraries was performed with 100 bp reads on an Illumina HiSeq2000. The study's processing was this. SOAPnuke was used to process the raw data, with reads discarded if the reads contained adapters or uncalled bases, had a mean Phred below 15, or lacked an exact constant-primer or identifier match. High-quality paired reads were merged using COPE v1.2.5, and each unique nucleotide sequence was defined as a clonotype. Clonotypes were aligned to IMGT TRBV, TRBD and TRBJ reference segments using MiTCR v1.1. Analysis was restricted to V-J combinations with a frequency above 0.0001, which covered 98% to 99.2% of repertoires. A TCS score was defined as the ratio between F50 (clonal expansion) and ExV (chaos), using BLOSUM62-based TCRdist between CDR3 peptides within each V-J. Welch's t-statistics and random forest reduced approximately 520 V-J features to 10 to 15, which were used in a naive Bayes classifier (R e1071). The Morisita-Horn index was used to measure how similar the thyroid and blood repertoires were. In TCRdb, the public reads were trimmed at Q25 with fastp and aligned with MiXCR, with productive beta chains retained. Identical CDR3 protein sequences are pooled into one entry, listed with their most common genes and DNA. None of the V and J calls come from the authors' own analysis; TCRdb made them. This sample has 600,000 to 800,000 distinct CDR3 sequences in its table, and around 40% of those were observed once. In total, the top ten clones hold around 30% of the sample.

To note about this clonotype: There is no known antigen for this receptor. It has no much larger one-base neighbor in the sample; base qualities were not kept.

The material sequenced was blood. The clonotype originates from a woman between 35 and 50 years old with Graves' hyperthyroidism.

The CDR3 protein is CSARDPAETQYF. In nucleotides, the sequence is TGCAGTGCTAGAGATCCGGCGGAGACCCAGTACTTC. The V and J segments used are TRBV20-1 and TRBJ2-5, with the identity of the D gene unclear. Trimming removed 0 bases from V and 5 bases from J, leaving 7 bases between the germline ends. The germline V gene encodes CDR1 DFQATT and CDR2 SNEGSKA (reference sequence). The CDR3 holds 12 amino acids from the cysteine to the phenylalanine. The CDR3 DNA has 36 bases and is translated from base 1.